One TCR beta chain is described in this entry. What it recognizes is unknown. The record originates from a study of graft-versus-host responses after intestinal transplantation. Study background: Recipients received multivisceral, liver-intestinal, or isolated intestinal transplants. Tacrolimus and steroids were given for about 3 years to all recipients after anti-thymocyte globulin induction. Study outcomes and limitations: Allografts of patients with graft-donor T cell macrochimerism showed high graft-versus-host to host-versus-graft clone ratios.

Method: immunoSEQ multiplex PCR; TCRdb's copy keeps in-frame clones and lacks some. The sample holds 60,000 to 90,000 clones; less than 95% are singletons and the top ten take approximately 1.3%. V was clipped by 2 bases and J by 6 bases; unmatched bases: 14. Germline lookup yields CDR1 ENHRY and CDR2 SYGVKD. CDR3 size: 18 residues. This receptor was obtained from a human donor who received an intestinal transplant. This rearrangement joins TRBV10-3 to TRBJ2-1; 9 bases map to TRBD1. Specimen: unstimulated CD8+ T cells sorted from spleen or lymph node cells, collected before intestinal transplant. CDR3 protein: CAISEGGTGWVGGNEQFF. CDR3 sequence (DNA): TGTGCCATCAGTGAGGGTGGGACAGGGTGGGTAGGGGGCAATGAGCAGTTCTTC.